This TCR beta chain was captured in a study of blood T cell repertoires in COVID-19 (dated by TCRdb to 2019 to 2021). For the study in its entirety: The collaborator samples originated in the United States, Italy and Spain and spanned the acute and convalescent phases of COVID-19. The prospective study material was composed of cDNA or gDNA derived from T cells, B-cell-depleted T cells, or PBMCs. Subjects who had been exposed to COVID-19, were actively infected with it, or had recovered from it provided the deeply sampled blood TCRbeta repertoires that made up the dataset. The repertoires were released in a freely available public database intended as a resource for research on the immune response to SARS-CoV-2. Samples were obtained from the ongoing ImmuneRACE study (first 160 participants) and from some 1,200 subjects provided by 6 global collaborators. The sample metadata nearly always contained a de-identified subject ID, COVID-19 status, age in years and sex. Where available, HLA class I and class II types were taken from metadata supplied by the sample provider and were not determined by assay-based typing.

TCRbeta CDR3 regions were amplified from genomic DNA by means of the immunoSEQ Assay, a bias-controlled multiplex PCR. For the original study's pipeline: The number of nucleated cells in each sample was estimated from the amplification of reference gene primers within the assay. To quantify the absolute abundance of each unique TCRbeta CDR3 rearrangement, sequence reads were collapsed and filtered. Productive Simpson clonality was computed per sample as the square root of Simpson's diversity index over productive rearrangements. TCRdb carries this immuneACCESS record with in-frame sequences only. Its versions omit some clonotypes, under half of them owing to an unresolved V gene in the studies checked, with the rest unexplained. V, J and clone size derive from that table, while D and trimming were established from the DNA sequence. In all, the sample holds over 200,000 clones, and approximately 80% of those were seen once. Together, the top ten hold about 1.7% of the sample.

Participants in the prospective study were enrolled through a virtual design, were aged roughly 18 to 100 years, and lived in approximately 25 United States geographic areas. In the prospective study, participants were assigned to cohorts based on the clinical history participants reported in a screening survey and a study questionnaire. Recovered participants in ImmuneRACE Cohort 3 were defined by two consecutive negative NP/OP PCR tests, clearance by a healthcare professional, or resolution of symptoms. In the prospective study, mobile phlebotomists collected whole blood, serum and a nasopharyngeal or oropharyngeal swab from each participant. Prospective study participants could optionally give additional blood draws and questionnaires over a roughly two-month period. Prospective study blood samples were shipped either frozen or at room temperature before DNA extraction. Overall study results and their limits: The amount of clinical and demographic metadata varied by source and participant and was provided uncurated.

The V and J ends are trimmed by 6 bases and 3 bases, leaving 8 bases between them. The CDR3, cysteine through phenylalanine, is 13 amino acids long. Of the read, only the CDR3 DNA is kept; its 39 bases are in frame from base 1. Per the germline V gene, MNHEY is the CDR1 and SVGAGI is the CDR2. Note on this clone: There is no known antigen for this receptor. The record has no base qualities; no much larger clone is one base away.

The clonotype originates from a man aged 55-75 years who had recovered from COVID-19. The sequence is built from TRBV6-5 and TRBJ1-4, with a tentative D gene TRBD1 over 5 matching bases. The sample consisted of PBMCs or T cells enriched from blood (not recorded which). The DNA sequence reads TGTGCCAGCAGGGACACCTCTAATGAAAAACTGTTTTTT. This translates into CASRDTSNEKLFF.